Sequencing of this T cell receptor (beta chain) was carried out in a study of T cell repertoires in aging, cancer and after chemotherapy. The overall study: Clear clonal overlap appeared across healthy donor samples taken over several months to years. Study results and caveats: Rebound thymic output was suggested by rising median generation probability during chemotherapy in each cancer cohort.

The CDR3 covers 14 residues. Deletions cut 1 base from V and 4 bases from J, with 7 bases between. Per the germline V gene, CDR1 is LNHDA and CDR2 is SQIVND (reference sequence). This clonotype qualifies as medium-sized (0.01 to 0.1%). What it binds is unknown. The template was genomic DNA from peripheral blood, not RNA. Multiplex touch-down PCR with TRB-A/B primers amplified rearranged V-D-J TRB sequences. From the multiplex PCR reads, TCRdb called clonotypes with MiXCR, one entry per CDR3 protein. This sample has 5,000 or so distinct CDR3 sequences, with 20% to 30% found just once. The sequence was obtained from a human donor in good health. The sample taken for sequencing was blood. The chain joins TRBV19 to TRBJ2-2, with unresolved D. The CDR3 sequence: CASSIGDSTGELFF. The CDR3 DNA is TGTGCCAGTAGTATAGGGGATAGCACCGGGGAGCTGTTTTTT.